Presented here are 18 T cell receptor beta chains from one specimen sequenced in a study of blood T cell repertoires in COVID-19. Only in-frame clones appear in the TCRdb table, and some are missing; sequencing was by immunoSEQ multiplex PCR. Of about 230,000 clones detected, less than 90% appear once; the ten largest clones hold roughly 3.2%. Sample: PBMCs or T cells enriched from blood (not recorded which). The receptors stem from a woman between 45 and 60 years old in a cohort exposed to, infected with or recovered from COVID-19 (not recorded which).

The chain couples TRBV10-3 to TRBJ1-3, with a weak D call TRBD1 (6 bases). The CDR3 runs 12 residues. Germline lookup yields CDR1 ENHRY and CDR2 SYGVKD. Trimming left V 10 bases short and J 2 bases short, with 9 bases between. The CDR3 sequence: CATGQPGNTIYF. CDR3 DNA: TGTGCCACTGGACAGCCTGGAAACACCATATATTTT.

Regarding this clone: Within the sample, other DNA sequences also encode this same CDR3. This chain connects TRBV7-2 to TRBJ1-6, with TRBD1 identical over 8 bases. CDR3 length equals 14 residues. V shed 0 bases and J 10 bases; nucleotides not matched to a gene: 2. CDR1 and CDR2 from the germline V gene are SGHTA and FQGNSA. The CDR3 DNA is TGTGCCAGCAGCTTAGCACAGGGGGGGTCACCCCTCCACTTT. This encodes CASSLAQGGSPLHF.

This clone was picked up a small number of times. The chain recombines TRBV11-2 with TRBJ1-6; 7 positions match TRBD1. CDR1 is SGHAT, CDR2 FQNNGV, per germline. Trimming removed 5 bases from V and 7 bases from J; junction bases left unmatched: 5. The CDR3 is 14 residues long. Written as DNA, the CDR3 is TGTGCCAGCAGCCCCCGGGACAGAAATTCACCCCTCCACTTT. Translated, it gives CASSPRDRNSPLHF.

The chain is built from TRBV29-1 and TRBJ2-5; 9 bases fit TRBD2. CDR1 SQVTM and CDR2 ANQGSEA come from the germline V gene. The CDR3 loop spans 14 amino acids. With 1 base clipped from V and 7 bases from J, the junction kept 7 bases outside the gene matches. CDR3 nucleotide sequence: TGCAGCGTTGAAGGAGATAGCGGGGGAGCGACCCAGTACTTC. It codes for CSVEGDSGGATQYF.

For this clone: The junction departs from the called germline gene at one end, perhaps through a read error. V is TRBV3-1 (or the pseudogene TRBV3-2) and J is TRBJ2-1; 8 positions agree with TRBD1. CDR3 size: 12 residues. Germline assignment: CDR1 LGHDT and CDR2 YNNKEL (reference sequence). The CDR3, as DNA: TGTGCCAGCAGCCAAGCGACAGGGGAAGTGATCTTC. This encodes CASSQATGEVIF.

The V gene is TRBV6-2 or TRBV6-3, the J gene TRBJ2-2; D not resolved. The CDR3 runs 13 residues. Germline V gene sequence: CDR1 MNHEY, CDR2 SVGEGT. V was shortened by 3 bases and J by 6 bases, with 8 bases between the two germline ends. The CDR3 loop reads CASSYSRAGELFF. The CDR3 DNA sequence: TGTGCCAGCAGTTATTCCCGGGCCGGGGAGCTGTTTTTT.

Many counts were recorded for this clone. This sequence joins TRBV4-3 and TRBJ2-3, with TRBD2 matching over 15 bases. CDR1 and CDR2 (germline): LGHNA, YSLEER. V lost 3 bases and J lost 0; bases outside the gene matches: 10. The CDR3 totals 20 residues. Here the CDR3 reads CASSHRTSGGAYLSTDTQYF. The CDR3 DNA reads TGCGCCAGCAGCCACAGGACTAGCGGGGGGGCATATTTGAGCACAGATACGCAGTATTTT.

V is TRBV7-3 and J is TRBJ2-2, with D possibly TRBD1 on 7 matching bases. Germline V gene lookup returns CDR1 SGHTA and CDR2 FQGTGA. Trimming cost V 5 bases and J 3 bases, with 19 bases left between them. The CDR3 covers 17 residues. CDR3 sequence (DNA): TGTGCCAGCAGCCTATTGGGGGGACAGACTTACACCGGGGAGCTGTTTTTT. Amino acids: CASSLLGGQTYTGELFF.

The chain uses TRBV27 and TRBJ2-7, with 10 bases fitting TRBD2. J was trimmed by 7 bases and V by 5 bases; bases with no gene match: 8. The CDR3 extends over 14 amino acids. Germline values: CDR1 MNHEY, CDR2 SMNVEV (reference sequence). The CDR3: CASSTPERGGEQYF. The CDR3 bases are TGTGCCAGCAGTACCCCAGAGCGGGGGGGTGAGCAGTACTTC.

The gene calls are TRBV6-2 or TRBV6-3 and TRBJ2-2, with 9 bases matching TRBD1. The junction had 7 bases not matched to a gene; V was cut back by 6 bases and J by 5 bases. Germline V gene data show CDR1 as MNHEY and CDR2 as SVGEGT. The CDR3 is 15 amino acids. CDR3: CASSLGQGSTGELFF. The CDR3 nucleotides read TGTGCCAGCAGCTTGGGACAGGGTAGTACCGGGGAGCTGTTTTTT.

The chain recombines TRBV7-2 with TRBJ2-5; perhaps TRBD1 as D (6 bases). Germline values: CDR1 SGHTA, CDR2 FQGNSA. There are 14 residues in the CDR3. V lost 4 bases and J lost 3, with 12 bases in between. Here the CDR3 DNA reads TGTGCCAGCAGCTGGAATTCAGGGGAAGAGACCCAGTACTTC. It yields the protein CASSWNSGEETQYF.

This chain joins TRBV3-1 (or the pseudogene TRBV3-2) and TRBJ2-3, with a weak D call TRBD2 (6 bases). Between the trimmed V and J ends, which lost 5 bases and 1 base, there was a span of 19 bases. There are 17 residues in the CDR3. Germline-derived CDR1 and CDR2 are LGHDT and YNNKEL (reference sequence). The CDR3 sequence: CASSSRAGPQGTDTQYF. The CDR3 nucleotides are TGTGCCAGCAGCTCTCGGGCGGGGCCCCAGGGCACAGATACGCAGTATTTT.

The rearrangement joins TRBV5-1 to TRBJ1-1; 9 bases fit TRBD1. The V segment lost 6 bases and the J segment 5 bases; nucleotides outside the gene matches: 8. There are 14 residues in the CDR3. Germline CDR1 is SGHRS and CDR2 is YFSETQ. CDR3 region: CASTLDRGGTEAFF. The CDR3 DNA is TGCGCCAGCACCCTGGACAGGGGAGGGACTGAAGCTTTCTTT.

The chain has TRBV7-2 and TRBJ2-2; D not resolved. The CDR3 has 13 amino acids. Germline CDR1 SGHTA, CDR2 FQGNSA. The V and J ends lost 2 bases and 6 bases respectively, with 7 bases between them. This CDR3 is CASSLPGAGELFF. CDR3 nucleotide sequence: TGTGCCAGCAGCTTACCCGGAGCCGGGGAGCTGTTTTTT.

The chain joins TRBV3-1 (or the pseudogene TRBV3-2) to TRBJ2-3, with 8 nucleotides matching TRBD2. CDR1 is LGHDT and CDR2 is YNNKEL in the germline V gene (reference sequence). V was clipped by 4 bases and J by 5 bases; unmatched bases: 11. The CDR3 loop spans 16 amino acids. CDR3 amino acids: CASSRSGGGPVDTQYF. CDR3 DNA sequence: TGTGCCAGCAGCCGAAGTGGCGGGGGGCCCGTAGATACGCAGTATTTT.

V is TRBV5-4 and J is TRBJ1-2; a weak D match, TRBD1 (5 bases). The CDR3 has 13 residues. V lost 4 bases and J 4 bases, leaving 11 bases between the germline ends. CDR1 is SGHNT and CDR2 is YYREEE in the germline V gene (reference sequence). The CDR3 region has the DNA TGTGCCAGCAGCCCAGAGACAGCCTATGGCTACACCTTC. Protein: CASSPETAYGYTF.

The V and J genes are TRBV7-2 and TRBJ1-1, with D unclear. This CDR3 comprises 13 residues. The germline gives CDR1 SGHTA, CDR2 FQGNSA. V was clipped by 4 bases and J by 0 bases, with 6 bases between them. The CDR3 loop is CASSSGLNTEAFF. Here the CDR3 DNA reads TGTGCCAGCAGCTCGGGATTGAACACTGAAGCTTTCTTT.

The chain uses TRBV10-2 and TRBJ2-3; 8 bases agree with TRBD1. From germline, CDR1 is WSHSY and CDR2 SAAADI. The CDR3 contains 15 residues. V was clipped by 3 bases and J by 5 bases; unmatched bases: 7. CDR3 loop: CASSDTGGLVDTQYF. As DNA, the CDR3 is TGCGCCAGCAGTGACACAGGGGGTCTTGTAGATACGCAGTATTTT.